Each of the 4 T cell receptor beta chains below was sequenced from the same sample in a study of blood T cell repertoires in COVID-19. TCRdb's copy holds only in-frame clones and misses some; the assay was immunoSEQ multiplex PCR. The profile shows tens of thousands of clones, 80% to 90% of them singletons. The sequencing input was peripheral blood. The receptors come from a woman in her fifties or sixties with acute or convalescent COVID-19.

The CDR3 region is CASSVETGANYGYTF. CDR3 bases: TGTGCCAGCAGCGTTGAGACAGGGGCTAACTATGGCTACACCTTC. The chain employs TRBV9 and TRBJ1-2; the match to TRBD1 covers 8 bases. Germline CDR1 is SGDLS and CDR2 is YYNGEE. V trimming: 2 bases; J trimming: 0 bases; junction bases outside the gene matches: 3. CDR3 length: 15 amino acids.

This clone was counted a few times. The V and J genes are TRBV7-9 and TRBJ1-6; tentative D call: TRBD1 (5 bases). This CDR3 is 17 amino acids long. Germline-derived CDR1 and CDR2 are SEHNR and FQNEAQ (reference sequence). Between the trimmed V and J ends, which lost 4 bases and 2 bases, there was a span of 15 bases. The CDR3 nucleotides read TGTGCCAGCAGCTCAACCAGGGTTGGGACCTATAATTCACCCCTCCACTTT. It encodes CASSSTRVGTYNSPLHF.

The chain links TRBV4-3 to TRBJ2-7; no clear D gene. Per the germline V gene, CDR1 is LGHNA and CDR2 is YSLEER. Trimming took 3 bases from V and 1 from J, leaving 16 bases between them. The CDR3 totals 16 residues. CDR3 in amino acids: CASSQETVVPSYEQYF. Here the CDR3 DNA reads TGCGCCAGCAGCCAGGAGACCGTTGTCCCTTCCTACGAGCAGTACTTC.

The V call is TRBV4-1, the J call TRBJ1-6; D unresolved. V dropped 0 bases and J dropped 6 bases, with 9 bases sitting between them. Germline V gene data show CDR1 as MGHRA and CDR2 as YSYEKL. The CDR3 runs 15 residues. The CDR3 region is CASSQDPGGNSPLHF. As DNA, the CDR3 is TGCGCCAGCAGCCAAGACCCCGGAGGTAATTCACCCCTCCACTTT.